The clone carrying this T cell receptor (beta chain) rates as large. Its antigen is currently unknown. The assay was immunoSEQ multiplex PCR, and TCRdb's table has in-frame clones only and misses some. The sample has about 360 clones, 50% seen once. The data were obtained in a study of T cell changes during pregnancy in multiple sclerosis. The source of this sequence is a female patient with multiple sclerosis, enrolled in a pregnancy study. Some clones in this sample may be carry-over from other donors' samples. The sample consisted of cultured CD4+ T cells.

The CDR3 DNA is TGTGCCAGCAGCTTTGGAGAGCACAATGAGCAGTTCTTC. Residues: CASSFGEHNEQFF. This chain connects TRBV7-9 to TRBJ2-1; no definite D call. Germline values: CDR1 SEHNR, CDR2 FQNEAQ (reference sequence). This CDR3 has 13 amino acids. Deletions cut 3 bases from V and 5 bases from J, with 8 bases between.